The clone carrying this T cell receptor beta chain was counted ten times or more. Amplification of TCR beta CDR3 regions was performed using RNA transcripts as template. RT-PCR in the first round (using the HTBI primer set) targeted the TCR CDR3. TCRdb passed the multiplex PCR reads through MiXCR, listing each CDR3 protein once. This sample has 450,000 to 700,000 distinct CDR3 sequences, with under 60% found just once. The source of the sample is a study of T cells in Graves' hyperthyroidism and ophthalmopathy. Criteria for exclusion of patients were uncontrolled infection, other autoimmune disease, pregnancy or lactation. Diagnoses were made from clinical symptoms, serum measures (thyroxine and TRAb), thyroid ultrasound and orbital computed tomography. The CDR3 is 15 residues long. In germline, CDR1 is LNHDA, CDR2 SQIVND (reference sequence). V shed 4 bases and J shed 8 bases, with 17 bases lying between them.

Material for sequencing was peripheral blood or thyroid tissue (not recorded which). The clonotype was recovered from an adult woman with Graves' disease, either hyperthyroidism or ophthalmopathy (not recorded which). The rearrangement links TRBV19 to TRBJ2-2; D might be TRBD2 (5 bases). The CDR3 region is CASSRISSGGGELFF. The CDR3 DNA reads as TGTGCCAGTAGTAGGATCAGCTCAGGAGGAGGGGAGCTGTTTTTT. Full variable domain (rest looked up from reference TRBV19 and TRBJ2-2): DGGITQSPKYLFRKEGQNVTLSCEQNLNHDAMYWYRQDPGQGLRLIYYSQIVNDFQKGDIAEGYSVSREKKESFPLTVTSAQKNPTAFYLCASSRISSGGGELFFGEGSRLTVL.